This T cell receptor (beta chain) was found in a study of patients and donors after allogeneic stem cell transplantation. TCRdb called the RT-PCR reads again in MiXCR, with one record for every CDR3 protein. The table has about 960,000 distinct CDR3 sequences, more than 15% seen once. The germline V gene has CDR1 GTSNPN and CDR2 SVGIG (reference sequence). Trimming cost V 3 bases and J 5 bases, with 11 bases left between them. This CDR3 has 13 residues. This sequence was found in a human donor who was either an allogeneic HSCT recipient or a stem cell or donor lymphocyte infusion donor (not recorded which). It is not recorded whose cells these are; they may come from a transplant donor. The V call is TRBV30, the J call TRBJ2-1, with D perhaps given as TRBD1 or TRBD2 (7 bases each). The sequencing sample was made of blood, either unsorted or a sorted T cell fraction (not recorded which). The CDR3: CAWSRGGDNEQFF. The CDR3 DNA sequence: TGTGCCTGGAGCAGGGGGGGTGACAATGAGCAGTTCTTC.